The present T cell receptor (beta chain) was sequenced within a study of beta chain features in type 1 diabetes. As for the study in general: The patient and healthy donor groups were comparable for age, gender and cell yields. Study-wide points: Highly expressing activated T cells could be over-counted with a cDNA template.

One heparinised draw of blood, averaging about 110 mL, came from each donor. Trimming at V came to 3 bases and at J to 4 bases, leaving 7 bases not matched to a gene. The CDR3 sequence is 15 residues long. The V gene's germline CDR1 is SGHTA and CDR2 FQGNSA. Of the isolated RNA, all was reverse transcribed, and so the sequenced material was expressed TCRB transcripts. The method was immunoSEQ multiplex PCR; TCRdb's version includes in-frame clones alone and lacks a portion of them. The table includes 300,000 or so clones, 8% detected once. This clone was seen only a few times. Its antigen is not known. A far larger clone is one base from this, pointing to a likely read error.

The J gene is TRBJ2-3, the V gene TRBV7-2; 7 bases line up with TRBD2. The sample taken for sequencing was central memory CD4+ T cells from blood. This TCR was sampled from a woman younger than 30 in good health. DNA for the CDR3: TGTGCCAGCAGCTTTGCGGGAGCTGGCGCAGATACGCAGTATTTT. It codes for CASSFAGAGADTQYF.